Reported below is one TCR beta chain. The data originate from a study of T cell changes during pregnancy in multiple sclerosis. Sequencing used immunoSEQ multiplex PCR; TCRdb keeps in-frame clones, though not all of them. The sample holds over 90,000 clones, roughly 92% seen once. Germline loops: CDR1 SGHTA, CDR2 FQGNSA. The CDR3 spans 17 residues. With V trimmed by 2 bases and J by 4 bases, 8 bases remained unmatched. Material: peripheral blood, obtained after pregnancy. The rearrangement uses TRBV7-2 and TRBJ2-7, with 13 nucleotides matching TRBD2. The source of this sequence is a female donor with multiple sclerosis, enrolled in a pregnancy study. CDR3: CASSLLDGLAGVYEQYF. For the CDR3, the DNA is TGTGCCAGCAGCTTATTGGATGGACTAGCGGGAGTTTACGAGCAGTACTTC.